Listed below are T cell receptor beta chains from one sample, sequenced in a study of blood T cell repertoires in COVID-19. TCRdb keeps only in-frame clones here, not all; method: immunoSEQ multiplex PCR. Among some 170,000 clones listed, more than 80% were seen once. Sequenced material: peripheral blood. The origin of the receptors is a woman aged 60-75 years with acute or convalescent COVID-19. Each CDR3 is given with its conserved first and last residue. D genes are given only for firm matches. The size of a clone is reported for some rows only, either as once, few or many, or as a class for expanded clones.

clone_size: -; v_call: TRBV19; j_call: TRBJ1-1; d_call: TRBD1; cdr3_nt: TGTGCCAGTAGACAGATCGACAGGGGCGGGTACACTGAAGCTTTCTTT; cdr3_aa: CASRQIDRGGYTEAFF
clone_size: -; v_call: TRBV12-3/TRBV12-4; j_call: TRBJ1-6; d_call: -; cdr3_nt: TGTGCCAGCAGGTTACAGGGTAATTCACCCCTCCACTTT; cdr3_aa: CASRLQGNSPLHF
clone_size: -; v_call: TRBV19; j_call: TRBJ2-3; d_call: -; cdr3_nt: TGTGCCAGTAGTACTCTTACAGGCGGAACAGATACGCAGTATTTT; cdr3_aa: CASSTLTGGTDTQYF
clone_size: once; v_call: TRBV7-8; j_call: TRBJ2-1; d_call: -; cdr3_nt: TGTGCCAGCAGCTTAGTTCTAGGCAATGAGCAGTTCTTC; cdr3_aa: CASSLVLGNEQFF
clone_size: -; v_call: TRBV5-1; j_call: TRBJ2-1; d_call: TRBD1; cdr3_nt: TGCGCCAGCAGCTTGGCCGGGACAGGTTCTGAGGAGCAGTTCTTC; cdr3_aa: CASSLAGTGSEEQFF
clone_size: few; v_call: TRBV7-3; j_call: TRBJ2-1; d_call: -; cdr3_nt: TGTGCCAGCAGCTTAGGGGGCGTGTGGGAAGCAGAGGACAATGAGCAGTTCTTC; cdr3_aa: CASSLGGVWEAEDNEQFF
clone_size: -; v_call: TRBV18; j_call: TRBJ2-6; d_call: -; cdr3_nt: TGTGCCAGCTCACCATCCGGGAGTGGGGCCAACGTCCTGACTTTC; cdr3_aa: CASSPSGSGANVLTF
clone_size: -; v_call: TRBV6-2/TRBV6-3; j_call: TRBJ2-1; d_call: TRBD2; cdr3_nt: TGTGCCAGCAGTTACTCGAGGCTAGCGGGAAGGAATGAGCAGTTCTTC; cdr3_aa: CASSYSRLAGRNEQFF
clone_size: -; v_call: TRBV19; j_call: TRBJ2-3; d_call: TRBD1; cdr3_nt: TGTGCCAGTAGTTCCGACAGGGATGGCACAGATACGCAGTATTTT; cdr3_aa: CASSSDRDGTDTQYF
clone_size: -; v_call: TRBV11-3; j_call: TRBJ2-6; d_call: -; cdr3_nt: TGTGCCAGCAGCTTAGATCAGGGCTCTGGGGCCAACGTCCTGACTTTC; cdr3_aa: CASSLDQGSGANVLTF
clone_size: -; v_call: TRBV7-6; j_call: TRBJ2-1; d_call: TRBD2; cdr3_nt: TGTGCCAGCAGCTCCCTCCCACCAGGCGGGAGGTACAATGAGCAGTTCTTC; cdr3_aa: CASSSLPPGGRYNEQFF
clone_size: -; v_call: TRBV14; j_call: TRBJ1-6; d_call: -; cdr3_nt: TGTGCCAGCAGCCAACGCCCTGGAGGGAGCTCCTATAATTCACCCCTCCACTTT; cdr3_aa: CASSQRPGGSSYNSPLHF
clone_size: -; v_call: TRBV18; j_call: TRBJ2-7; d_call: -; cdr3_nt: TGTGCCAGCTCATCAGGGCGGCCCTACGAGCAGTACTTC; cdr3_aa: CASSSGRPYEQYF